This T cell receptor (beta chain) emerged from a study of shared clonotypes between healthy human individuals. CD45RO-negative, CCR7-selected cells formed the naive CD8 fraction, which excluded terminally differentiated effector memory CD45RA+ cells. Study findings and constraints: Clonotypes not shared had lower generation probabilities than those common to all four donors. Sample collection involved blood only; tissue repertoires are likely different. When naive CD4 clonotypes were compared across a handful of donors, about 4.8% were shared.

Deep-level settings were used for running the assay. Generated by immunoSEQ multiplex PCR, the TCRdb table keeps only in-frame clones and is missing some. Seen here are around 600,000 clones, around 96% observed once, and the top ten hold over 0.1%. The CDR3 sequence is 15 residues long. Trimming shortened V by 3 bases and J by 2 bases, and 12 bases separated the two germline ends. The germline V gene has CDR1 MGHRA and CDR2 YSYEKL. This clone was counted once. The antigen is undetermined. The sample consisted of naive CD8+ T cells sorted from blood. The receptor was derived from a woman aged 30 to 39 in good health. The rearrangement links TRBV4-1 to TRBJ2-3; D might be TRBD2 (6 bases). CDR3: CASSQEDYSTDTQYF. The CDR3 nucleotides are TGCGCCAGCAGCCAGGAGGACTATTCCACAGATACGCAGTATTTT.